A selection of T cell receptor beta chains follows, all from one sample in a study of blood T cell repertoires in COVID-19. Some clones are missing from TCRdb's copy, which holds only in-frame ones; the method was immunoSEQ multiplex PCR. The sample yields about 270,000 clones, 88% seen once. Specimen: PBMCs or T cells enriched from blood (not recorded which). These receptors all come from a woman aged 55 to 70 in a cohort exposed to, infected with or recovered from COVID-19 (not recorded which). Both conserved end residues are part of each CDR3. Each record gives: CDR3 protein, V gene.

CASSPSDRVDNYGYTF	TRBV28
CASTVGEKRSTDTQYF	TRBV7-2
CASSVSGGLSGGEQFF	TRBV2
CASAGVEYEQYF	TRBV2
CASSVPTGKASGANVLTF	TRBV25-1
CASSLNGGSGAETQYF	TRBV7-3
CASSDRGPTSGYTF	TRBV28
CATSEGGGASGNTIYF	TRBV24-1
CASSYTVPGNNSPLHF	TRBV6-5
CASRPAGGRRAFF	TRBV5-4
CASSPRQGTSGFYNEQFF	TRBV28
CASSSRTATNEKLFF	TRBV7-9
CASSLTGSTDTQYF	TRBV2
CASSIGTWETQYF	TRBV19
CASSYVEGDTEAFF	TRBV6-5
CASSFRGLQETQYF	TRBV5-8
CATSDSGLAGLPDTQYF	TRBV24-1
CASSQSPGYGYTF	TRBV14
CASSPGRRTTNTGELFF	TRBV18
CASSPQGKDYGYTF	TRBV18
CASSQDFTGRAGELFF	TRBV14
CASSPDRKREGRSVQYF	TRBV6-2/TRBV6-3
CASSWDRGYASGTQETQYF	TRBV11-2
CASNPGRVRGSTEAFF	TRBV10-2
CASSQDRGLGNTIYF	TRBV5-4
CASSLAQGVKDSQYF	TRBV5-1
CASSLSGDSDRRHEQYF	TRBV7-3
CASSPQGNYGYTF	TRBV7-3
CASSVTVLAAKNIQYF	TRBV7-9
CASSPPPSGYNEQFF	TRBV18
CAVRVQGLFAGYTF	TRBV10-3
CASSSGGLAELQETQYF	TRBV2
CASNNNRGNEQFF	TRBV28
CASSSGGVMGELFF	TRBV19
CASRFDGSQFF	TRBV12-2
CASSVATYNEQFF	TRBV9
CASSIRSAGAGTGELFF	TRBV19
CASSFQGGNTIYF	TRBV5-6
CASSGAGGPLNEQFF	TRBV2
CASRLMLILSSYNEQFF	TRBV12-2
CATSDSLTSGIDNEQFF	TRBV24-1